A few counts support the clone carrying this T cell receptor beta chain. The entry originates in a study of T cells in Graves' hyperthyroidism and ophthalmopathy. Germline V CDR1 and CDR2: SGHRS, YFSETQ. V lost 5 bases, J lost 8 bases, and 13 bases lay in between. The CDR3 has 12 residues. The source of the PBMCs was 10 ml of fresh peripheral blood. Authors of the study amplified TCR beta CDR3 regions from RNA transcripts. The HTBI primer set was used in a first-round RT-PCR of the TCR CDR3. TCRdb redid the calling of the multiplex PCR reads with MiXCR, one entry per CDR3 protein. This table holds approximately 400,000 distinct CDR3 sequences, about 15% found once.

This TCR came from a woman between 55 and 75 years old with Graves' hyperthyroidism. V gene TRBV5-1 combines with J gene TRBJ1-2, with D maybe TRBD1 (5 bases). The sequenced sample consisted of blood. The CDR3 loop reads CASRTEQGGYTF. As DNA, the CDR3 is TGCGCCAGCAGGACAGAGCAAGGAGGCTACACCTTC.